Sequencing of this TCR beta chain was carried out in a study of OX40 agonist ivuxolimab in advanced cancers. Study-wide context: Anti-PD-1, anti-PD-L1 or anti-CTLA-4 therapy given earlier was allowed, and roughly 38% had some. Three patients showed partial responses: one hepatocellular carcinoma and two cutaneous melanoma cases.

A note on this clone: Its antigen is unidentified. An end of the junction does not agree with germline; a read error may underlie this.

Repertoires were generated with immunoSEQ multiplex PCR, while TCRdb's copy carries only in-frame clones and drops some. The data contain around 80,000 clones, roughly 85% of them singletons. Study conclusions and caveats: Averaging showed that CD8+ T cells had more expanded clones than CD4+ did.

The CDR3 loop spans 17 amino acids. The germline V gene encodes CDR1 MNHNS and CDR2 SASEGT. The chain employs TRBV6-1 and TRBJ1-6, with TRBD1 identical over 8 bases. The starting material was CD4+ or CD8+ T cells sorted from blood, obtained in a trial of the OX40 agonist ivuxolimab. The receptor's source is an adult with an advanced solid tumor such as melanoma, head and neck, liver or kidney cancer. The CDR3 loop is CAISEFMGGQGGSPLHF. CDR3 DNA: TGTGCCATCAGTGAGTTCATGGGTGGACAGGGAGGTTCACCCCTCCACTTT.